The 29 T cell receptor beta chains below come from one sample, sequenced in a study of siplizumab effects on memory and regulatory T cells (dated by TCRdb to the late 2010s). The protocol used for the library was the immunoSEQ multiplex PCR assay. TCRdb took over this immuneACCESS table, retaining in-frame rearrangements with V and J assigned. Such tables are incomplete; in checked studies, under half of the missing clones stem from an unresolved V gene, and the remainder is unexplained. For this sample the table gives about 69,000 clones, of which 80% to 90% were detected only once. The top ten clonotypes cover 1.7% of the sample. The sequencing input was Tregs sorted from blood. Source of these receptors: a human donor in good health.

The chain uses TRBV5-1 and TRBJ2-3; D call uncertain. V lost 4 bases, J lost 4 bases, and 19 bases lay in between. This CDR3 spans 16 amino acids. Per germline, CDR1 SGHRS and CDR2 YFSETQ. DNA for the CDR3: TGCGCCAGCAGCCCCCTGGGCGTAGTAAACGCAGATACGCAGTATTTT. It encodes CASSPLGVVNADTQYF.

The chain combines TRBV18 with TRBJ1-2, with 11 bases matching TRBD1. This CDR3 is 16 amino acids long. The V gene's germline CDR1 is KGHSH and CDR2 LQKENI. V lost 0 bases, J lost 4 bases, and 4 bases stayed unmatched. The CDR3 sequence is CASSPPGQGVGYGYTF. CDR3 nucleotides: TGTGCCAGCTCACCACCGGGACAGGGGGTTGGCTATGGCTACACCTTC.

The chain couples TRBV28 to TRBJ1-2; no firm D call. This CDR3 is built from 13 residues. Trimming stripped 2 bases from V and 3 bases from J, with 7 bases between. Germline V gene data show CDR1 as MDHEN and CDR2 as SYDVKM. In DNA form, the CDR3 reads TGTGCCAGCAGTTTAAATGTTGACTATGGCTACACCTTC. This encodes CASSLNVDYGYTF.

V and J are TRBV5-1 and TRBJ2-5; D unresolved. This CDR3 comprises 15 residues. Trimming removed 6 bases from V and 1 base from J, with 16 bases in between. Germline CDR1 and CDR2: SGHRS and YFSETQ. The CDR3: CASKPLGHSQETQYF. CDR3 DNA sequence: TGCGCCAGCAAGCCTCTTGGCCATTCCCAAGAGACCCAGTACTTC. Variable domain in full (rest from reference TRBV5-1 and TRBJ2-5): KAGVTQTPRYLIKTRGQQVTLSCSPISGHRSVSWYQQTPGQGLQFLFEYFSETQRNKGNFPGRFSGRQFSNSRSEMNVSTLELGDSALYLCASKPLGHSQETQYFGPGTRLLVL.

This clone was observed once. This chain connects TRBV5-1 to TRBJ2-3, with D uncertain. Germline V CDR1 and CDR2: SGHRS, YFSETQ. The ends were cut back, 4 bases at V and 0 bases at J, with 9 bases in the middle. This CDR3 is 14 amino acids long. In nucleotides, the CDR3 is TGCGCCAGCAGCCGCGTCGCTAGCACAGATACGCAGTATTTT. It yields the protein CASSRVASTDTQYF.

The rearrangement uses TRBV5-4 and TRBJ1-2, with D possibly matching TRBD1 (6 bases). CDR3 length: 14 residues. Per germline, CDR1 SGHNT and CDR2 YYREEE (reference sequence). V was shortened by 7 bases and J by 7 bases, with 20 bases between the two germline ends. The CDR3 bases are TGTGCCAGCGTTGAGGGGGGGAAGGGAGGTGGCTACACCTTC. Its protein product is CASVEGGKGGGYTF.

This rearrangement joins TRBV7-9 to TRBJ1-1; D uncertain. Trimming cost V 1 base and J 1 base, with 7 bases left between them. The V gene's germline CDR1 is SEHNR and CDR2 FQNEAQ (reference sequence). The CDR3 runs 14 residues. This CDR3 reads CASSLGGPNTEAFF. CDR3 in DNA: TGTGCCAGCAGCTTAGGCGGACCGAACACTGAAGCTTTCTTT.

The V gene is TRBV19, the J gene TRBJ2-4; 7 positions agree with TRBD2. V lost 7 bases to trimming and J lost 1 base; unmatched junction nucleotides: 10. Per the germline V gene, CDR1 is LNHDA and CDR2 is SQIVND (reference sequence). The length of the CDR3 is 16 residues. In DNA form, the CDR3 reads TGTGCCAGTAACACCTTAAGCGGGGCGGCCAAAAACATTCAGTACTTC. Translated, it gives CASNTLSGAAKNIQYF.

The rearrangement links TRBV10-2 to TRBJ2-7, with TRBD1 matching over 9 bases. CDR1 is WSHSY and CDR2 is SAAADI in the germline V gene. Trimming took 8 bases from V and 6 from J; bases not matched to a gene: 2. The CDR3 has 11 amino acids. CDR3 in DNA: TGCGCCAGCCGGGGACAGGGCGAGCAGTACTTC. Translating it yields CASRGQGEQYF.

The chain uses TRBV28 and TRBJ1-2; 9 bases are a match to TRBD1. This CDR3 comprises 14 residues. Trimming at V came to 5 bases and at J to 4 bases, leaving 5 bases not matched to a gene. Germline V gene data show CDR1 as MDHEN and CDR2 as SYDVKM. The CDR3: CASSKRTGVYGYTF. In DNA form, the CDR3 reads TGTGCCAGCAGTAAGAGGACAGGGGTCTATGGCTACACCTTC.

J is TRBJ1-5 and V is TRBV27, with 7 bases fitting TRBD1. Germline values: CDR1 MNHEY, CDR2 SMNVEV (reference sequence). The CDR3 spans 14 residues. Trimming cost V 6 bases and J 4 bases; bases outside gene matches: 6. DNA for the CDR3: TGTGCCAGCAGCGTTCCGGGACAGAATCAGCCCCAGCATTTT. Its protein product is CASSVPGQNQPQHF.

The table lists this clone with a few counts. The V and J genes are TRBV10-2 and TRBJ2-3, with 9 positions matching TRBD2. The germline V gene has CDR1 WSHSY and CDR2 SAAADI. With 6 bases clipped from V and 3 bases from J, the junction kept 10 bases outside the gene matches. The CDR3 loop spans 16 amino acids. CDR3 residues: CASSPTRLAETDTQYF. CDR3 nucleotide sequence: TGCGCCAGCAGCCCAACCCGACTAGCGGAGACAGATACGCAGTATTTT.

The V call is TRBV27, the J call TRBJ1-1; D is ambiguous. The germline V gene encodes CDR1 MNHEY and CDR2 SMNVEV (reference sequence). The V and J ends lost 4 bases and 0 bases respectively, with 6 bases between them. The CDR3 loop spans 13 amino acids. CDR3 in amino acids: CASSSVLNTEAFF. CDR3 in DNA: TGTGCCAGCAGTTCCGTCTTGAACACTGAAGCTTTCTTT.

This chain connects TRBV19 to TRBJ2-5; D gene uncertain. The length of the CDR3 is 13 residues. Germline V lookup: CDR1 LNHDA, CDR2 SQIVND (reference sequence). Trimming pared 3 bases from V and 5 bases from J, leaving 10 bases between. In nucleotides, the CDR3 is TGTGCCAGTAGTATCCGGGTTAGGGAGACCCAGTACTTC. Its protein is CASSIRVRETQYF.

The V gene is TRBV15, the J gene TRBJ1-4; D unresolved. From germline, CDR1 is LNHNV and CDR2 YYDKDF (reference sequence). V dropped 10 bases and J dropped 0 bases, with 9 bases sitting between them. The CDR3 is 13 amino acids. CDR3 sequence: CASKPTTNEKLFF. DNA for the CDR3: TGTGCCAGCAAACCTACAACTAATGAAAAACTGTTTTTT.

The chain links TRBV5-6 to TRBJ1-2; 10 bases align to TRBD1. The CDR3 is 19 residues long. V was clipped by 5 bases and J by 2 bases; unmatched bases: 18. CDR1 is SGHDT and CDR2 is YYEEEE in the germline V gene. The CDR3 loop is CASSFLLRDRGVGNYGYTF. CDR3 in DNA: TGTGCCAGCAGTTTCCTTCTCCGGGACAGGGGAGTTGGAAACTATGGCTACACCTTC.

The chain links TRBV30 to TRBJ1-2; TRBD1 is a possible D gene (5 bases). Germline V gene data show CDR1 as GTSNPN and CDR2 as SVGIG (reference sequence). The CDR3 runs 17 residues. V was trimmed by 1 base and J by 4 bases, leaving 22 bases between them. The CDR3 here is CAWSGVWQGRFGYGYTF. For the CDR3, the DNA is TGTGCCTGGAGTGGCGTCTGGCAGGGCCGGTTTGGCTATGGCTACACCTTC.

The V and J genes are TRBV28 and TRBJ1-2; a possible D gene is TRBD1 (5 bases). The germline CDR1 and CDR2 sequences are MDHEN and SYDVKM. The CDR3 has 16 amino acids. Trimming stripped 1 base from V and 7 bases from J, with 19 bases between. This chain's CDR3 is CASSLFAEGIRGGYTF. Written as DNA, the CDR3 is TGTGCCAGCAGTTTATTCGCCGAAGGAATTAGGGGTGGCTACACCTTC.

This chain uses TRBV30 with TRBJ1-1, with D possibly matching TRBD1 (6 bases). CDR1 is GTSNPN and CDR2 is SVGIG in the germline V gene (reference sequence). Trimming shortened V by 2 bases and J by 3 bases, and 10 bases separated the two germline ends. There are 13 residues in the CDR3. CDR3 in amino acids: CAWSQRQDTEAFF. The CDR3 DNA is TGTGCCTGGAGTCAACGACAGGACACTGAAGCTTTCTTT.

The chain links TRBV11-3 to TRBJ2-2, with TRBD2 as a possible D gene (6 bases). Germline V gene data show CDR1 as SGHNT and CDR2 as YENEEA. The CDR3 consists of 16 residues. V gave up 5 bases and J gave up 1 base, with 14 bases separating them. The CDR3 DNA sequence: TGTGCCAGCAGCCTCCTTGGAGGGGTGAACACCGGGGAGCTGTTTTTT. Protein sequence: CASSLLGGVNTGELFF.

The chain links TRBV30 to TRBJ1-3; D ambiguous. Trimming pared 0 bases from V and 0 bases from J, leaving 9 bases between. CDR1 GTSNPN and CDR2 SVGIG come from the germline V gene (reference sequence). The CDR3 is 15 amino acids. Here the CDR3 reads CAWSVRVSSGNTIYF. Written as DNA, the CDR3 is TGTGCCTGGAGTGTACGGGTGAGCTCTGGAAACACCATATATTTT.

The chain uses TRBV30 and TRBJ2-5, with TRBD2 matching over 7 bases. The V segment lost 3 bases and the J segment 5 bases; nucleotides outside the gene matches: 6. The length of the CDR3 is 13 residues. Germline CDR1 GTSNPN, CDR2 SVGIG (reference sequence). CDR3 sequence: CAWRRGLTETQYF. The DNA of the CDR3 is TGTGCCTGGAGGAGGGGACTAACGGAGACCCAGTACTTC.

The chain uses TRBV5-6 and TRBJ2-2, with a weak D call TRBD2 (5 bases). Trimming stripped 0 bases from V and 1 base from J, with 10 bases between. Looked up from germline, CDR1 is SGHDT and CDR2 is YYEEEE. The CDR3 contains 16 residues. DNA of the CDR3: TGTGCCAGCAGCTTGGTGTTAGCGCTGAACACCGGGGAGCTGTTTTTT. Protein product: CASSLVLALNTGELFF.

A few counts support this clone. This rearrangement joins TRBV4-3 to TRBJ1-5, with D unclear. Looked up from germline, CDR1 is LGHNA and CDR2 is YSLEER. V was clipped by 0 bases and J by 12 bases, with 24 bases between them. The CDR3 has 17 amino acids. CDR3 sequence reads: CASSQDRVWLGIERQHF. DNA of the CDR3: TGCGCCAGCAGCCAAGATCGCGTTTGGCTGGGAATTGAGCGCCAGCATTTT.

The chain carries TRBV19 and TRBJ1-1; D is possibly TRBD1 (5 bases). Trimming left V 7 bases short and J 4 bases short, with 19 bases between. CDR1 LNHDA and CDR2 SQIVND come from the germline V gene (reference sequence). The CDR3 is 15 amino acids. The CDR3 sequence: CASTPVGIGGTEAFF. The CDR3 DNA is TGTGCCAGTACCCCCGTGGGAATCGGGGGCACTGAAGCTTTCTTT.

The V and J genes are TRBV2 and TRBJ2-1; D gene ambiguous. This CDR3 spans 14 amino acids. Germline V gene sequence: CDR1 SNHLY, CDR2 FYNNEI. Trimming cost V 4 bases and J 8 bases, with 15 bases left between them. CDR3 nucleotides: TGTGCCAGCAGTGCAGCGTCTAGTAGCTATGAGCAGTTCTTC. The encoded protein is CASSAASSSYEQFF.

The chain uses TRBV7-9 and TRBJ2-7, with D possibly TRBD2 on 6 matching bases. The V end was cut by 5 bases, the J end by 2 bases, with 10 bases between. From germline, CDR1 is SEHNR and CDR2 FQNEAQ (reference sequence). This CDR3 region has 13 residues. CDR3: CASSEGTAYEQYF. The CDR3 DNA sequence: TGTGCCAGCAGCGAAGGGACTGCCTACGAGCAGTACTTC.

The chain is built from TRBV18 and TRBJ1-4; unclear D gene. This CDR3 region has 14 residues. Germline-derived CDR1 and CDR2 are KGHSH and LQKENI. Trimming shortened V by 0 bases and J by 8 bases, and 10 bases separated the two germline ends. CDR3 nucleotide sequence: TGTGCCAGCTCACCACCGGGGAGTGGGGAAAAACTGTTTTTT. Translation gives CASSPPGSGEKLFF.

CDR3 loop: CAWSPHGDRWVAGYYDTGELFF. CDR3 DNA: TGTGCCTGGAGTCCACACGGGGATAGATGGGTAGCGGGATATTATGACACCGGGGAGCTGTTTTTT. This sequence joins TRBV30 and TRBJ2-2; 8 positions agree with TRBD2. Losses at the gene ends were 2 bases for V and 3 bases for J; bases not matched to a gene: 26. CDR3 length: 22 residues. In germline, CDR1 is GTSNPN, CDR2 SVGIG (reference sequence).